This T cell receptor beta chain was captured in a study of STAT3 mutations in large granular lymphocyte leukemia (dated by TCRdb to about 2019). For the wider study: Roughly half of the T-LGLL patients who were sequenced longitudinally carried canonical activating STAT3 mutations. Patients with T-cell large granular lymphocyte leukemia underwent serial deep sequencing of TCRbeta CDR3 and STAT3 to reconstruct clonal hierarchy and dynamics. On average, sequencing was done at approximately 4.2 time points per patient, with the number of samplings ranging from 2 to 8. As controls within the study, a couple of patients with natural killer LGL leukemia were also sequenced longitudinally. From an initial cohort of around 200 LGL patients, roughly 19 representative T-LGLL cases were chosen for longitudinal sequencing of TCRbeta and STAT3. One or more immunosuppressive therapy regimens were given to more than half of T-LGLL patients, and hematologic response was seen in over 35% of the treated patients. What the work shows at the level of the full study, not this receptor alone: Because no samples were available when a clone first appeared, clonal expansion had to be inferred from samplings taken at other points. In several patients, dominant TCR clone burden exceeded STAT3 mutant burden, suggesting STAT3 mutation arose secondarily within a pre-expanded clone. Since codominant clonotypes persisted in some patients, a small but highly pathogenic clone may have gone undetected. TCR clonotype switching after therapy was observed in about 35% of the 18 patients, and all newly emerging clones were found to be STAT3 wild type. Linking therapy response to changes in TCR clonal burden was complicated by variable intervals between samplings and by differing treatment regimens. At least one immunodominant TCRbeta clonotype was identified in every T-LGLL patient, and multiple immunodominant subclonotypes were identified in about half of the T-LGLL patients.

TCRbeta libraries were sequenced on an Illumina MiSeq, averaging about 41,000 productive templates per sample. Using multiplex PCR amplification, the immunoSEQ assay generated the TCRbeta CDR3 libraries. As for the authors' bioinformatics: Repertoire diversity was calculated as previously defined, and values close to 0 indicated extremely monoclonal samples. As stored in TCRdb, this immuneACCESS dataset retains in-frame rearrangements with V and J assigned. A fraction of the clones does not appear; measured against another copy, unresolved V genes explain less than half of the discrepancy, and the remainder lacks a known reason. The V and J calls and the clone size are those of that table, but D and trimming were determined from the DNA. Within this sample are some 6,000 clones, with approximately 86% of them counted one time only. The ten top clones hold approximately 15% of the sample. DNA was extracted from blood mononuclear cells, with the same DNA used for both TCR and STAT3 sequencing.

The CDR3 sequence holds 14 residues, the cysteine and phenylalanine included. Only the CDR3 part of the read is kept: 42 bases, read in frame from the first base. As encoded in the germline V gene, CDR1 is SGHDT while CDR2 is YYEEEE. Trimming removed 7 bases from V and 1 base from J; the gene matches leave 1 base unexplained. About this clone itself: Its antigen is still unknown. No per-base quality is available; no much larger clone lies one base away.

This TCR came from a human donor with T large granular lymphocyte leukemia. Some clones in this sample may be carry-over from other donors' samples. This chain joins TRBV5-6 to TRBJ2-2, with TRBD1 matching 10 junction bases. Input material: PBMCs. CDR3 protein: CASRTGGNTGELFF. At the DNA level, the sequence is TGTGCCAGCCGGACAGGGGGGAACACCGGGGAGCTGTTTTTT.